The clone carrying this T cell receptor (beta chain) was recorded a few times. A much larger clone lies one base from this, so it may be a read error. The germline gives CDR1 MNHEY, CDR2 SVGEGT. The CDR3 runs 15 residues. The V and J ends lost 6 bases and 13 bases, in that order; junction bases with no gene match: 11. TCRdb recomputed calls from the PCR reads with MiXCR, one row per CDR3 protein. In the table there are a few thousand distinct CDR3 sequences, around 29% of which are singletons. This entry comes from a study of immune characterization of retroperitoneal liposarcoma. The chain combines TRBV6-2 or TRBV6-3 with TRBJ2-1, with TRBD2 matching 14 bases. The source is a female donor with retroperitoneal liposarcoma. Sequencing input: tumor tissue. CDR3 sequence (DNA): TGTGCCAGCAGCCGGGGACTAGCGGGAGCAGAGACCCAGTTCTTC. Residues: CASSRGLAGAETQFF.